These 2 T cell receptor beta chains were sequenced from one sample in a study of T cell responses to AZD1222 COVID-19 vaccine. Sequencing used immunoSEQ multiplex PCR; TCRdb keeps in-frame clones, though not all of them. The top ten clones hold 15% to 20% of a sample with 50,000 to 70,000 clones, about 85% of them seen once. Sequenced material: peripheral blood, taken on day 0 of MenACWY control vaccination. Receptors were obtained from an adult in good health.

In this sample, this clone turned up many times. The genes are TRBV4-3 and TRBJ2-7; 10 positions match TRBD2. Germline CDR1 reads LGHNA; CDR2 reads YSLEER. The CDR3 extends over 15 amino acids. Trimming cost V 0 bases and J 3 bases; bases outside gene matches: 2. The CDR3, as DNA: TGCGCCAGCAGCCAAGATACTAGCGGGAACTACGAGCAGTACTTC. Its protein is CASSQDTSGNYEQYF.

The V call is TRBV19, the J call TRBJ2-1, with D possibly TRBD1 on 5 matching bases. Germline assignment: CDR1 LNHDA and CDR2 SQIVND (reference sequence). This CDR3 has 14 amino acids. V lost 8 bases to trimming and J lost 5 bases, with 16 bases between them. This CDR3 reads CASGMGLGHNEQFF. CDR3 bases: TGTGCCAGTGGCATGGGGCTAGGGCACAATGAGCAGTTCTTC.